This passage covers 24 T cell receptor beta chains from one sample sequenced in a study of cytomegalovirus exposure and HLA in healthy donors. Primers included in the PCR were 60 Vbeta and 13 Jbeta primers. This table comes from immunoSEQ multiplex PCR, and its TCRdb copy is limited to in-frame clones, with some not included. The sample includes more than 110,000 clones, 75% to 90% of them seen just once. Material: PBMCs. The receptor set was obtained from a female donor in good health and CMV-seronegative.

The chain couples TRBV28 to TRBJ2-1, with 8 bases fitting TRBD2. The CDR3 runs to 15 residues. Trimming removed 7 bases from V and 8 bases from J; junction bases left unmatched: 13. CDR1 is MDHEN and CDR2 is SYDVKM in the germline V gene. For the CDR3, the DNA is TGTGCCAGCACCAGAGGTTCGGGGGGGAATGATGAGCAGTTCTTC. Amino acid sequence: CASTRGSGGNDEQFF.

This sequence joins TRBV19 and TRBJ2-7; 9 nucleotides match TRBD1. This CDR3 region has 15 residues. The germline CDR1 and CDR2 sequences are LNHDA and SQIVND (reference sequence). After removal of 3 bases from V and 2 bases from J, the junction contained 5 bases not matched to a gene. The CDR3 DNA follows: TGTGCCAGTAGTATCGGGACAGGGCGAACCTACGAGCAGTACTTC. Protein sequence: CASSIGTGRTYEQYF.

CDR3 nucleotide sequence: TGCAGCGTTGGACACGTCCTAGCGGGAGTTGGGACCCAGTACTTC. It encodes CSVGHVLAGVGTQYF. The chain combines TRBV29-1 with TRBJ2-5; TRBD2 matches 10 bases. Germline-derived CDR1 and CDR2 are SQVTM and ANQGSEA. The CDR3 is 15 residues long. V dropped 4 bases and J dropped 7; count of bases not matched to a gene: 12.

The chain is built from TRBV6-5 and TRBJ1-6; D unclear. Trimming took 0 bases from V and 0 from J, leaving 6 bases between them. This CDR3 is built from 16 residues. CDR1 is MNHEY, CDR2 SVGAGI, per germline. Here the CDR3 reads CASSYSRSSYNSPLHF. CDR3 in DNA: TGTGCCAGCAGTTACTCGCGGAGCTCCTATAATTCACCCCTCCACTTT.

This chain links TRBV6-5 with TRBJ1-1, with D possibly matching TRBD1 (6 bases). The CDR3 length is 14 residues. Germline assignment: CDR1 MNHEY and CDR2 SVGAGI. Trimming cost V 2 bases and J 4 bases, with 11 bases left between them. CDR3 sequence reads: CASSYGGVSTEAFF. In DNA form, the CDR3 reads TGTGCCAGCAGTTACGGGGGCGTGAGCACTGAAGCTTTCTTT.

In its sample, this clone was seen a few times. J is TRBJ1-5 and V is TRBV2; possibly TRBD1 for D (6 bases). The CDR3 loop spans 14 amino acids. Trimming removed 5 bases from V and 3 bases from J, with 11 bases in between. CDR1 and CDR2 (germline): SNHLY, FYNNEI. CDR3 bases: TGTGCCAGCAGTTTTGCAGGGGCCAATCAGCCCCAGCATTTT. Translated: CASSFAGANQPQHF.

This chain uses TRBV13 with TRBJ2-7; 8 positions match TRBD2. This CDR3 region has 14 residues. Looked up from germline, CDR1 is PRHDT and CDR2 is FYEKMQ (reference sequence). V shed 1 base, J shed 1 base, and the junction held 0 bases outside the gene matches. This chain's CDR3 is CASSLASGSYEQYF. In nucleotides, the CDR3 is TGTGCCAGCAGCTTAGCTAGCGGGTCCTACGAGCAGTACTTC.

CDR3 nucleotides: TGTGCCAGCAGTCTTGACTACAACAATGAGCAGTTCTTC. The encoded protein is CASSLDYNNEQFF. The chain has TRBV4-2 and TRBJ2-1; tentatively, D is TRBD2 (5 bases). The CDR3 contains 13 residues. Germline-derived CDR1 and CDR2 are LGHNA and YNFKEQ. Trimming cost V 6 bases and J 5 bases, with 11 bases left between them.

The rearrangement links TRBV7-2 to TRBJ2-1; 7 nucleotides agree with TRBD2. CDR1 and CDR2 (germline): SGHTA, FQGNSA. The CDR3 has 16 residues. V dropped 5 bases and J dropped 3; count of bases not matched to a gene: 10. The CDR3 spells CASSGLGIAGYNEQFF. The CDR3 DNA follows: TGTGCCAGCAGCGGATTAGGAATAGCGGGCTACAATGAGCAGTTCTTC.

The rearrangement joins TRBV29-1 to TRBJ2-1, with D perhaps TRBD2 (5 bases). CDR3 length: 14 amino acids. CDR1 and CDR2 (germline): SQVTM, ANQGSEA. The V end lost 6 bases, the J end lost 4 bases, and 16 bases lay between the germline ends. CDR3 sequence (DNA): TGCAGCGTATCTGAGGGCCTCGGTTACAATGAGCAGTTCTTC. It encodes CSVSEGLGYNEQFF.

This chain uses TRBV12-2 with TRBJ2-3; whether TRBD1, the table's D call, matches the DNA was not checked. TRBV12-2 constitutes a pseudogene. This CDR3 region has 15 residues. This chain's CDR3 is CANRVVRRLTDTQYF. The CDR3 bases are TGTGCGAACAGGGTGGTTCGACGTCTCACAGATACGCAGTATTTT.

This chain links TRBV11-2 with TRBJ2-3, with D possibly matching TRBD2 (6 bases). The CDR3 has 13 amino acids. V lost 5 bases, J lost 6 bases, and 12 bases lay in between. Germline V gene lookup returns CDR1 SGHAT and CDR2 FQNNGV. CDR3 sequence reads: CASSLQSGDTQYF. The CDR3 DNA sequence: TGTGCCAGCAGCCTCCAGAGCGGGGATACGCAGTATTTT.

V is TRBV5-1 and J is TRBJ1-1; D is possibly TRBD1 (5 bases). With 4 bases removed from V and 7 bases from J, the gap between germline ends came to 23 bases. This CDR3 has 16 amino acids. Germline loops: CDR1 SGHRS, CDR2 YFSETQ. Written as DNA, the CDR3 is TGCGCCAGCAGCCCCGGAGTCCCCGCCAGGGTAATTGAAGCTTTCTTT. Translation gives CASSPGVPARVIEAFF.

This chain connects TRBV5-1 to TRBJ2-3, with unresolved D. The CDR3 loop spans 12 amino acids. Per the germline V gene, CDR1 is SGHRS and CDR2 is YFSETQ. V shed 0 bases and J shed 6 bases, with 5 bases lying between them. The CDR3 sequence: CASSLAQDTQYF. The CDR3 DNA reads as TGCGCCAGCAGCTTGGCCCAGGATACGCAGTATTTT.

V is TRBV27 and J is TRBJ2-1; 11 nucleotides align to TRBD2. The germline V gene has CDR1 MNHEY and CDR2 SMNVEV (reference sequence). CDR3 size: 15 residues. Losses at the gene ends were 3 bases for V and 7 bases for J; bases not matched to a gene: 5. CDR3 in DNA: TGTGCCAGCAGTTTCTCGACTAGCGGGATTAATGAGCAGTTCTTC. Translating it yields CASSFSTSGINEQFF.

V gene TRBV28 combines with J gene TRBJ1-1; D possibly corresponds to TRBD1 (5 bases). V was clipped by 6 bases and J by 2 bases, with 16 bases between them. The CDR3 is 15 residues long. The germline CDR1 and CDR2 sequences are MDHEN and SYDVKM. In DNA, the CDR3 is TGTGCCAGCAGGGTATTAGGGCAGGGAAACACTGAAGCTTTCTTT. It is translated as CASRVLGQGNTEAFF. The whole variable domain, filled in from reference TRBV28 and TRBJ1-1, reads DVKVTQSSRYLVKRTGEKVFLECVQDMDHENMFWYRQDPGLGLRLIYFSYDVKMKEKGDIPEGYSVSREKKERFSLILESASTNQTSMYLCASRVLGQGNTEAFFGQGTRLTVV.

The genes are TRBV5-4 and TRBJ2-7; perhaps TRBD1 as D (5 bases). V was trimmed by 2 bases and J by 0 bases, leaving 9 bases between them. The CDR3 consists of 14 residues. Germline loops: CDR1 SGHNT, CDR2 YYREEE (reference sequence). DNA of the CDR3: TGTGCCAGCAGCTTTCAGGGCCCCTCCTACGAGCAGTACTTC. Its translation: CASSFQGPSYEQYF.

The V gene is TRBV19, the J gene TRBJ2-3; the D gene is possibly TRBD2 (6 bases). Trimming left V 5 bases short and J 0 bases short, with 12 bases between. Germline lookup yields CDR1 LNHDA and CDR2 SQIVND (reference sequence). The CDR3 spans 15 residues. The CDR3 nucleotides read TGTGCCAGTAGTCTATTAGCGGCCAGCACAGATACGCAGTATTTT. Translating gives CASSLLAASTDTQYF.

The J gene is TRBJ1-2, the V gene TRBV27; 12 nucleotides match TRBD1. Looked up from germline, CDR1 is MNHEY and CDR2 is SMNVEV (reference sequence). The CDR3 spans 15 residues. Trimming at V came to 5 bases and at J to 6 bases, leaving 7 bases not matched to a gene. The CDR3 loop reads CASSPGQGARDGYTF. The CDR3 coding sequence is TGTGCCAGCAGTCCGGGACAGGGGGCGCGGGATGGCTACACCTTC.

The CDR3 DNA reads TGTGCCAGCTCACCAGTCCCGCTCGGGGAAAGCAATCAGCCCCAGCATTTT. Amino acid sequence: CASSPVPLGESNQPQHF. The rearrangement joins TRBV18 to TRBJ1-5, with unresolved D. Trimming shortened V by 2 bases and J by 1 base, and 15 bases separated the two germline ends. The germline V gene encodes CDR1 KGHSH and CDR2 LQKENI. The CDR3 length is 17 residues.

The V call is TRBV5-1, the J call TRBJ1-1, with 9 bases that match TRBD1. V shed 1 base, J shed 3 bases, and the junction held 10 bases outside the gene matches. The length of the CDR3 is 17 residues. Germline V gene sequence: CDR1 SGHRS, CDR2 YFSETQ. DNA for the CDR3: TGCGCCAGCAGCTTGTTTCGGACAGGGGCATTTGACACTGAAGCTTTCTTT. Translated, it gives CASSLFRTGAFDTEAFF.

The chain employs TRBV28 and TRBJ2-7; maybe TRBD1 (6 bases). This CDR3 region has 14 residues. The V gene lost 5 bases and the J gene lost 0 bases, with 11 bases spanning the gap. Germline lookup yields CDR1 MDHEN and CDR2 SYDVKM. In DNA form, the CDR3 reads TGTGCCAGCAGTCACAGGGTTTACTCCTACGAGCAGTACTTC. Its protein is CASSHRVYSYEQYF.

V gene TRBV5-1 combines with J gene TRBJ2-3; possibly TRBD2 for D (7 bases). CDR1 is SGHRS and CDR2 is YFSETQ in the germline V gene. V was shortened by 4 bases and J by 5 bases, with 11 bases between the two germline ends. The CDR3 is 13 amino acids. CDR3 loop: CASSPGGRDTQYF. CDR3 sequence (DNA): TGCGCCAGCAGCCCGGGGGGCAGAGATACGCAGTATTTT.

V is TRBV19 and J is TRBJ1-2; D gene uncertain. V shed 7 bases and J shed 3 bases, with 9 bases lying between them. The CDR3 is 12 amino acids. From germline, CDR1 is LNHDA and CDR2 SQIVND (reference sequence). Written as DNA, the CDR3 is TGTGCCAGTAAAGCGAGCCACTATGGCTACACCTTC. Protein: CASKASHYGYTF.